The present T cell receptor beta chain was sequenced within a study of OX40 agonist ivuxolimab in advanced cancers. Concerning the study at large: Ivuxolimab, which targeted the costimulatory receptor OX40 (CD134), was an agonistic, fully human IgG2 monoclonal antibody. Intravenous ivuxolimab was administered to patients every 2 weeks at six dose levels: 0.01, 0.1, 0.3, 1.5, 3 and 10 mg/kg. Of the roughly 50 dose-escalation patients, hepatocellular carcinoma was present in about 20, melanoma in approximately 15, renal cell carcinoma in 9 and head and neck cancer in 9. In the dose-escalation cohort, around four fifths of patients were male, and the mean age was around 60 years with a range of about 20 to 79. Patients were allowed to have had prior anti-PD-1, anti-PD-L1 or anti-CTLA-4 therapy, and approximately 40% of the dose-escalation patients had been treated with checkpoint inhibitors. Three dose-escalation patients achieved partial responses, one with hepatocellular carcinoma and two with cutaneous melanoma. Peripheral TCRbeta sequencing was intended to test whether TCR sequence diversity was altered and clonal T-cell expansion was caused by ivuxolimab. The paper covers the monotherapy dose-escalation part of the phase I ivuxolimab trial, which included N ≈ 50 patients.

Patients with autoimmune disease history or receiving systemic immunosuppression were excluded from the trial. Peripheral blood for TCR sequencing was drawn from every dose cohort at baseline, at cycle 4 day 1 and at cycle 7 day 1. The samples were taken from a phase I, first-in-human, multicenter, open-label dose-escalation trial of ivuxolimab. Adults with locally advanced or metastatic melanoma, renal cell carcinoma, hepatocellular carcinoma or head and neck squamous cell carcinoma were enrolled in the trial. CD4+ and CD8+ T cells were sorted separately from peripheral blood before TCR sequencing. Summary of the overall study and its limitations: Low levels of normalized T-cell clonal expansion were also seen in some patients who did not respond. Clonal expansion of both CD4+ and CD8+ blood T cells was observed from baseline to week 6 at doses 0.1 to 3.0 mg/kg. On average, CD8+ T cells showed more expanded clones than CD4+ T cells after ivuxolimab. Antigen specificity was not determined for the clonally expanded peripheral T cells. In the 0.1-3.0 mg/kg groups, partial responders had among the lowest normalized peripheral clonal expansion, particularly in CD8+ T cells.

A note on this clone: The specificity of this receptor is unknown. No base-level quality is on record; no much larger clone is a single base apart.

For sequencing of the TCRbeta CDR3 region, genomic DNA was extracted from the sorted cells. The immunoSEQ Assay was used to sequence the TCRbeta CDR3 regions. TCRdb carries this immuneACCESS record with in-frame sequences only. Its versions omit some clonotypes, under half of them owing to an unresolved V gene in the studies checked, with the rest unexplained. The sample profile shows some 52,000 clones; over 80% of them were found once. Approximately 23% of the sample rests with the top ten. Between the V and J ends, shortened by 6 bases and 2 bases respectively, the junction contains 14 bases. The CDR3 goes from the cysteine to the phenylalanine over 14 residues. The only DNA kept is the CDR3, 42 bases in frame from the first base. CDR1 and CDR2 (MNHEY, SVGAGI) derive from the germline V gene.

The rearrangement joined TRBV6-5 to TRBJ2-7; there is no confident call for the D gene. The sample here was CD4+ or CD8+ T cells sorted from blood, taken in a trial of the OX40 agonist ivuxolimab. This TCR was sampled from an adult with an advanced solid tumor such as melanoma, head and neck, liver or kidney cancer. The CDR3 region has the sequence CASRAAVHTYEQYF. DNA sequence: TGTGCCAGCAGGGCCGCCGTTCACACCTACGAGCAGTACTTC.